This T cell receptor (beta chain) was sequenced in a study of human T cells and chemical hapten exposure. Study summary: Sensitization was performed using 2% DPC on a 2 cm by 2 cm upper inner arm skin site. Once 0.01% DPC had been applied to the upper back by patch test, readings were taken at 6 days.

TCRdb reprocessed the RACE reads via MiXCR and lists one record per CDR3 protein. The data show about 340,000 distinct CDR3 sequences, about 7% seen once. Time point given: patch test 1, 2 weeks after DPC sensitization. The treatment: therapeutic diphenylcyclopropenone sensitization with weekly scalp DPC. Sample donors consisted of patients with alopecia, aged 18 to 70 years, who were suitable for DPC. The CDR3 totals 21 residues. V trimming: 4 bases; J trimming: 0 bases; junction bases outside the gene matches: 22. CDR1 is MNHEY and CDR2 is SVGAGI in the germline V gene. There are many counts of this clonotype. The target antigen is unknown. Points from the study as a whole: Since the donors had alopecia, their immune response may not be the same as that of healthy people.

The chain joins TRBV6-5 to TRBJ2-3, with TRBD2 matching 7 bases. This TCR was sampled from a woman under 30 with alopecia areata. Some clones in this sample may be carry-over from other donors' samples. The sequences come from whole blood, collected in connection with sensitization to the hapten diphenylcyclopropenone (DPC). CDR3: CASSSGRSTSKKGPSTDTQYF. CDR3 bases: TGTGCCAGCAGTTCGGGACGTTCGACTAGCAAGAAGGGGCCGAGCACAGATACGCAGTATTTT.